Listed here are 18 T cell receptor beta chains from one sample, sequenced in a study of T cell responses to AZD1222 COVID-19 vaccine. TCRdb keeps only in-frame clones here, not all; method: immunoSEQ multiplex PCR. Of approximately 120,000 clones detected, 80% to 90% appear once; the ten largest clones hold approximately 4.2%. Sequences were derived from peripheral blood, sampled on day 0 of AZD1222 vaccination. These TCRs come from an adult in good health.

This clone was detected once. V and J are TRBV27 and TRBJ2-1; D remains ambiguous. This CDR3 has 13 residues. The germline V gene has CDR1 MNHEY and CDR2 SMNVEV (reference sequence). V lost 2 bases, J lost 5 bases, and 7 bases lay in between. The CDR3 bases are TGTGCCAGCAGTTTAAGCCAGAACAATGAGCAGTTCTTC. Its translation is CASSLSQNNEQFF.

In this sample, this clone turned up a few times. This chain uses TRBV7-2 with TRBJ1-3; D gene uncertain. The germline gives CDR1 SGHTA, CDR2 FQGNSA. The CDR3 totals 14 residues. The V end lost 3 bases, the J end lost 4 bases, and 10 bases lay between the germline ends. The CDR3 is CASSFRLEGNTIYF. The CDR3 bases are TGTGCCAGCAGCTTCCGCCTGGAGGGAAACACCATATATTTT.

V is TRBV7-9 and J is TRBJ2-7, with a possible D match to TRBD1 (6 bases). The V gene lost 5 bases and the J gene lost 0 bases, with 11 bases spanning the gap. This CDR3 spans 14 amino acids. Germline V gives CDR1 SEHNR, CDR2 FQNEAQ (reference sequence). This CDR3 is CASSPGQSSYEQYF. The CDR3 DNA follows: TGTGCCAGCAGCCCCGGACAGAGCTCCTACGAGCAGTACTTC. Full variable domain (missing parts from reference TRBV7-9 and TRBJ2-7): DTGVSQNPRHKITKRGQNVTFRCDPISEHNRLYWYRQTLGQGPEFLTYFQNEAQLEKSRLLSDRFSAERPKGSFSTLEIQRTEQGDSAMYLCASSPGQSSYEQYFGPGTRLTVT.

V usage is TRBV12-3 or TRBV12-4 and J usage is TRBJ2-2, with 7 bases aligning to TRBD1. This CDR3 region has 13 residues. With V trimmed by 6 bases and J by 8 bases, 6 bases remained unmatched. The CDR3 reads CASRPQGLGELFF. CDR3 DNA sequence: TGTGCCAGCAGACCACAGGGGCTTGGGGAGCTGTTTTTT.

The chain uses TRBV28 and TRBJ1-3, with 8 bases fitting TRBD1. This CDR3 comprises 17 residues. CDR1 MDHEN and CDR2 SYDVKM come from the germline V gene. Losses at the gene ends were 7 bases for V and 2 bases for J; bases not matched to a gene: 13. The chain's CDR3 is CASNSGGKELAGNTIYF. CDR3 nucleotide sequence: TGTGCCAGCAATTCAGGGGGCAAGGAGCTTGCTGGAAACACCATATATTTT.

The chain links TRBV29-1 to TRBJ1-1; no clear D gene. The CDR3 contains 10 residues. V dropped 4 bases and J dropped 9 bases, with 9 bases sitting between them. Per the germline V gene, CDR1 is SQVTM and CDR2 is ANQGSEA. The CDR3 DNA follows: TGCAGCGTTGGACAAGGGCAAGCTTTCTTT. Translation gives CSVGQGQAFF.

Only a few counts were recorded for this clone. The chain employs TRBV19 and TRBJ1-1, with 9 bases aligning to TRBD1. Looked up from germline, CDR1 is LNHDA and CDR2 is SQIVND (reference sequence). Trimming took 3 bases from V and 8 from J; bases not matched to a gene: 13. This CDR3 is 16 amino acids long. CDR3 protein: CASSISFRTGANEAFF. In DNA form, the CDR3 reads TGTGCCAGTAGTATCAGCTTCAGGACAGGGGCGAACGAAGCTTTCTTT.

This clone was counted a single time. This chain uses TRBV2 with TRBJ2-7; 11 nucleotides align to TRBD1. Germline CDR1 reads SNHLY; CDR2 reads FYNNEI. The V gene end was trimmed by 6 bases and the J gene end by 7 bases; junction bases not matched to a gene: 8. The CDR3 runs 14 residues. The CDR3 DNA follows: TGTGCCAGCAGCGCCCGGGACAGGGGGTATGAGCAGTACTTC. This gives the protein CASSARDRGYEQYF.

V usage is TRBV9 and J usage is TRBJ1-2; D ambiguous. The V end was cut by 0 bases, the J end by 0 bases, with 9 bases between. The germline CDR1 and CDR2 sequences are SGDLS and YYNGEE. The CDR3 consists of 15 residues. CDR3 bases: TGTGCCAGCAGCGTAGGGAGGAATACTAACTATGGCTACACCTTC. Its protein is CASSVGRNTNYGYTF.

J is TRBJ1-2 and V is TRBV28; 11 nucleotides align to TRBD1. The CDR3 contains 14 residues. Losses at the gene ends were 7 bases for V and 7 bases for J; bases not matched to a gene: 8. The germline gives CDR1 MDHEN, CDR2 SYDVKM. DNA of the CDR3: TGTGCCAGCAAGATTGGGGACAGGGGGTCTGGCTACACCTTC. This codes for CASKIGDRGSGYTF.

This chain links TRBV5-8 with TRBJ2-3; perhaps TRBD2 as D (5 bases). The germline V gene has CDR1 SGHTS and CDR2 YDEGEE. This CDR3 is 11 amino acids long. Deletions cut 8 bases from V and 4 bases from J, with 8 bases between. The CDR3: CASSRADTQYF. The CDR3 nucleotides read TGTGCCAGTTCGAGGGCAGATACGCAGTATTTT.

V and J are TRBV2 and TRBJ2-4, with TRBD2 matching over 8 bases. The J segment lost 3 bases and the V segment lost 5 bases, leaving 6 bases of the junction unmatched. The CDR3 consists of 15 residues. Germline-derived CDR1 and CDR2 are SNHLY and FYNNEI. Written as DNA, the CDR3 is TGTGCCAGCAGTCTAGACGGGACTAGCAAAAACATTCAGTACTTC. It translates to CASSLDGTSKNIQYF.

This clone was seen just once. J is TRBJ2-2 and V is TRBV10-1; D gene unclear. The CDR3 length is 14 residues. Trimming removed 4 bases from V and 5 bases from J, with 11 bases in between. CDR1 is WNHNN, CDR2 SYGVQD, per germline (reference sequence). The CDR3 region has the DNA TGCGCCAGCAGTGGGGCTCAGAGGACCGGGGAGCTGTTTTTT. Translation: CASSGAQRTGELFF.

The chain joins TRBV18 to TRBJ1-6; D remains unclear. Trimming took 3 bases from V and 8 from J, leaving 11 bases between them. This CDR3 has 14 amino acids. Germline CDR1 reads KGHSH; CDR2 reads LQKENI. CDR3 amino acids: CASSPNSLDSPLHF. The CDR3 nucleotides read TGTGCCAGCTCACCTAACTCTTTGGATTCACCCCTCCACTTT.

CDR3 sequence (DNA): TGTGCCAGCTCCCTACTTCCACAGAGTGAAGCTTTCTTT. Protein sequence: CASSLLPQSEAFF. This sequence joins TRBV18 and TRBJ1-1; no firm D call. The CDR3 has 13 residues. Trimming took off 6 bases at V and 7 bases at J, with 15 bases between the two ends. Looked up from germline, CDR1 is KGHSH and CDR2 is LQKENI.

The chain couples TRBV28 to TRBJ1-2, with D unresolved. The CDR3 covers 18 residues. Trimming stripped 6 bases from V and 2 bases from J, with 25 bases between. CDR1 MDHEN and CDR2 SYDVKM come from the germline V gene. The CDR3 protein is CASSLNRPDELNNYGYTF. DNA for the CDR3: TGTGCCAGCAGCCTAAACCGACCTGACGAGTTAAACAACTATGGCTACACCTTC.

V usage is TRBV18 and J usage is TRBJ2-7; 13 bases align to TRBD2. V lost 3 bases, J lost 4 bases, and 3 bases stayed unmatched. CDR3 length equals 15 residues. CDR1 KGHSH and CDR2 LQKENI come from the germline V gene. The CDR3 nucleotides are TGTGCCAGCTCACCTCCGGGACTAGCGGGGTACGAGCAGTACTTC. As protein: CASSPPGLAGYEQYF.

The DNA of the CDR3 is TGTGCCTACAGGACAGGGACGGAGACCCAGTACTTC. It encodes CAYRTGTETQYF. J is TRBJ2-5 and V is TRBV30; TRBD1 aligns across 8 bases. V dropped 7 bases and J dropped 5; count of bases not matched to a gene: 6. Germline CDR1 GTSNPN, CDR2 SVGIG (reference sequence). The CDR3 covers 12 residues.